A selection of T cell receptor beta chains follows, all from one sample in a study of OX40 agonist ivuxolimab in advanced cancers. Profiling relied on immunoSEQ multiplex PCR, and the TCRdb table lists in-frame clones only, not all of them. The sample includes roughly 70,000 clones, approximately 86% of them seen just once. Sequencing used CD4+ or CD8+ T cells sorted from blood, obtained in a trial of the OX40 agonist ivuxolimab. The receptors derive from an adult with an advanced solid tumor such as melanoma, head and neck, liver or kidney cancer. CDR3s include the opening cysteine and the closing phenylalanine or tryptophan. Each record gives: D gene, V gene, J gene, CDR3 length, clone size, CDR3 DNA, CDR3 protein. The D gene is left open where the match is weak. Size is omitted from some rows. Given values are once, few, many or a class for expanded clones.

d_gene: TRBD2
v_gene: TRBV7-9
j_gene: TRBJ2-7
len: 15
abundance: -
CDR3nt: TGTGCCAGCAGCTTATCTCCTAGCGGGAGGGCCGAGCAGTACTTC
CDR3aa: CASSLSPSGRAEQYF

d_gene: -
v_gene: TRBV6-1
j_gene: TRBJ2-7
len: 14
abundance: -
CDR3nt: TGTGCCAGCACTTGGGGTGGGCAGCCCTACGAGCAGTACTTC
CDR3aa: CASTWGGQPYEQYF

d_gene: -
v_gene: TRBV27
j_gene: TRBJ2-7
len: 15
abundance: -
CDR3nt: TGTGCCAGCAGTTTATCGGTTTTGGAGTCCTACGAGCAGTACTTC
CDR3aa: CASSLSVLESYEQYF

d_gene: -
v_gene: TRBV5-4
j_gene: TRBJ1-1
len: 15
abundance: few
CDR3nt: TGTGCCAGCAGTCGCCGCGGGGGGGGAAACACTGAAGCTTTCTTT
CDR3aa: CASSRRGGGNTEAFF

d_gene: TRBD2
v_gene: TRBV9
j_gene: TRBJ2-7
len: 14
abundance: once
CDR3nt: TGTGCCAGCAGCTCTAGCGGTCAGTCTGCCGAGCAGTACTTC
CDR3aa: CASSSSGQSAEQYF

d_gene: -
v_gene: TRBV28
j_gene: TRBJ2-1
len: 12
abundance: -
CDR3nt: TGTGCCAGCAGTTCCGGGAGCCTTGAGCAGTTCTTC
CDR3aa: CASSSGSLEQFF

d_gene: TRBD1
v_gene: TRBV20-1
j_gene: TRBJ1-1
len: 11
abundance: few
CDR3nt: TGCAGTGCTAGACCGGACAGGCTTTTGTTCTTT
CDR3aa: CSARPDRLLFF

d_gene: TRBD2
v_gene: TRBV7-2
j_gene: TRBJ2-2
len: 17
abundance: few
CDR3nt: TGTGCCAGCAGCTTAGGGGGGTCTAGCGGTTATCCCGGGGAGCTGTTTTTT
CDR3aa: CASSLGGSSGYPGELFF

d_gene: -
v_gene: TRBV11-3
j_gene: TRBJ1-5
len: 12
abundance: -
CDR3nt: TGTGCCAGCAGCAACCGGGACCACTCCTGGCATTTT
CDR3aa: CASSNRDHSWHF

d_gene: TRBD1
v_gene: TRBV5-1
j_gene: TRBJ1-1
len: 15
abundance: -
CDR3nt: TGCGCCAGCAGCTTTCAACAGGGGGCAAACACTGAAGCTTTCTTT
CDR3aa: CASSFQQGANTEAFF

d_gene: TRBD2
v_gene: TRBV7-9
j_gene: TRBJ2-2
len: 15
abundance: -
CDR3nt: TGTGCCAGCAGCTTAATAGCGGGAGGCGACGGGGAGCTGTTTTTT
CDR3aa: CASSLIAGGDGELFF

d_gene: TRBD1
v_gene: TRBV19
j_gene: TRBJ1-2
len: 14
abundance: -
CDR3nt: TGTGCCAGTAGCGAGACAGGGGGCAAGATTGGCTACACCTTC
CDR3aa: CASSETGGKIGYTF

d_gene: -
v_gene: TRBV19
j_gene: TRBJ1-1
len: 11
abundance: few
CDR3nt: TGTGCCAGTACTAAGGACACTGAAGCTTTCTTT
CDR3aa: CASTKDTEAFF

d_gene: TRBD2
v_gene: TRBV18
j_gene: TRBJ2-1
len: 16
abundance: -
CDR3nt: TGTGCCAGCTCACCAGTTGGCGGGAGGGCCTACAATGAGCAGTTCTTC
CDR3aa: CASSPVGGRAYNEQFF

d_gene: TRBD2
v_gene: TRBV7-3
j_gene: TRBJ2-1
len: 17
abundance: -
CDR3nt: TGTGCCAGCAGCATGGGACTAGCGGGAGCCCGGAACAATGAGCAGTTCTTC
CDR3aa: CASSMGLAGARNNEQFF

d_gene: -
v_gene: TRBV28
j_gene: TRBJ2-3
len: 16
abundance: -
CDR3nt: TGTGCCAGCAGTACCGGCGGTGCAGGGAACACAGATACGCAGTATTTT
CDR3aa: CASSTGGAGNTDTQYF

d_gene: -
v_gene: TRBV6-5
j_gene: TRBJ2-7
len: 13
abundance: few
CDR3nt: TGTGCCAGCCGAGGAGTTTATTCCTACGAGCAGTACTTC
CDR3aa: CASRGVYSYEQYF

d_gene: TRBD1
v_gene: TRBV30
j_gene: TRBJ1-2
len: 14
abundance: -
CDR3nt: TGTGCCTGGATACCCGCAGGGGGCTACTATGGCTACACCTTC
CDR3aa: CAWIPAGGYYGYTF

d_gene: -
v_gene: TRBV28
j_gene: TRBJ1-2
len: 16
abundance: -
CDR3nt: TGTGCCAGCATCGAGGGCGGGCGAGTAACTAACTATGGCTACACCTTC
CDR3aa: CASIEGGRVTNYGYTF

d_gene: -
v_gene: TRBV7-7
j_gene: TRBJ1-2
len: 14
abundance: -
CDR3nt: TGTGCTAGCAGCGCTCGCCGGGACCTCCGGGGCTACACCTTC
CDR3aa: CASSARRDLRGYTF

d_gene: -
v_gene: TRBV7-9
j_gene: TRBJ2-1
len: 14
abundance: -
CDR3nt: TGTGCCGTGGAGACCGATAGACTACGCAATGAGCAGTTCTTC
CDR3aa: CAVETDRLRNEQFF

d_gene: -
v_gene: TRBV7-9
j_gene: TRBJ1-1
len: 14
abundance: -
CDR3nt: TGTGCCAGCAGCTTAGGCGGGATCGGCACTGAAGCTTTCTTT
CDR3aa: CASSLGGIGTEAFF

d_gene: -
v_gene: TRBV7-9
j_gene: TRBJ1-4
len: 14
abundance: -
CDR3nt: TGTGCCAGCAGCTTTGGGGCAACTAATGAAAAACTGTTTTTT
CDR3aa: CASSFGATNEKLFF

d_gene: -
v_gene: TRBV10-3
j_gene: TRBJ2-1
len: 16
abundance: -
CDR3nt: TGTGCCATCCAGGAGGCGGGACGGACGGACTACAATGAGCAGTTCTTC
CDR3aa: CAIQEAGRTDYNEQFF

d_gene: -
v_gene: TRBV19
j_gene: TRBJ1-5
len: 14
abundance: -
CDR3nt: TGTGCCAGTAGTATGGTCGGGGTCGGTCAGCCCCAGCATTTT
CDR3aa: CASSMVGVGQPQHF

d_gene: -
v_gene: TRBV10-3
j_gene: TRBJ2-5
len: 14
abundance: -
CDR3nt: TGTGCCACCGCCCAGGCGGGGTACCAAGAGACCCAGTACTTC
CDR3aa: CATAQAGYQETQYF

d_gene: -
v_gene: TRBV6-5
j_gene: TRBJ1-3
len: 15
abundance: -
CDR3nt: TGTGCCAGCAGTTACTCTAGGGGCTCTGGAAACACCATATATTTT
CDR3aa: CASSYSRGSGNTIYF

d_gene: TRBD1
v_gene: TRBV7-9
j_gene: TRBJ1-1
len: 14
abundance: -
CDR3nt: TGTGCCAGCAGCTTACGCGAGGGGGCTGCTGAAGCTTTCTTT
CDR3aa: CASSLREGAAEAFF

d_gene: -
v_gene: TRBV2
j_gene: TRBJ2-7
len: 14
abundance: once
CDR3nt: TGTGCCAGCAGTTTGGACAGAGGCCCCTACGAGCAGTACTTC
CDR3aa: CASSLDRGPYEQYF

d_gene: -
v_gene: TRBV5-6
j_gene: TRBJ2-7
len: 14
abundance: -
CDR3nt: TGTGCCAGCAGCGCCAACGGGAGATCCTACGAGCAGTACTTC
CDR3aa: CASSANGRSYEQYF

d_gene: -
v_gene: TRBV7-2
j_gene: TRBJ1-2
len: 16
abundance: -
CDR3nt: TGTGCCAGCAGCTTAGGGGGCGCGGGACCTAACTATGGCTACACCTTC
CDR3aa: CASSLGGAGPNYGYTF

d_gene: -
v_gene: TRBV25-1
j_gene: TRBJ2-7
len: 15
abundance: -
CDR3nt: TGTGCCAGCAGTGAGGGTTCAGGGCTACCCTACGAGCAGTACTTC
CDR3aa: CASSEGSGLPYEQYF

d_gene: -
v_gene: TRBV7-3
j_gene: TRBJ1-4
len: 18
abundance: -
CDR3nt: TGTGCCAGCAGCTTAGGTACGACCTCATGGGCAACTAATGAAAAACTGTTTTTT
CDR3aa: CASSLGTTSWATNEKLFF

d_gene: TRBD1
v_gene: TRBV19
j_gene: TRBJ2-4
len: 14
abundance: -
CDR3nt: TGTGCCAGTAGTATTGAGGGACAGGGTAACATTCAGTACTTC
CDR3aa: CASSIEGQGNIQYF

d_gene: -
v_gene: TRBV6-1
j_gene: TRBJ2-3
len: 13
abundance: -
CDR3nt: TGTGCCAGCAGCCCCACTCAAGGGAATACGCAGTATTTT
CDR3aa: CASSPTQGNTQYF

d_gene: TRBD2
v_gene: TRBV4-2
j_gene: TRBJ2-2
len: 20
abundance: -
CDR3nt: TGTGCCAGCAGCCAAGAGACCAAAGGACTAGCGGGATTAGAGACCGGGGAGCTGTTTTTT
CDR3aa: CASSQETKGLAGLETGELFF

d_gene: -
v_gene: TRBV11-2
j_gene: TRBJ2-1
len: 15
abundance: -
CDR3nt: TGTGCCAGCAGCCCTCTACAGGTACGGTACAATGAGCAGTTCTTC
CDR3aa: CASSPLQVRYNEQFF

d_gene: -
v_gene: TRBV18
j_gene: TRBJ2-2
len: 12
abundance: -
CDR3nt: TGTGCCAGCTCACCACCAACCGGGGAGCTGTTTTTT
CDR3aa: CASSPPTGELFF

d_gene: -
v_gene: TRBV5-4
j_gene: TRBJ1-4
len: 14
abundance: -
CDR3nt: TGTGCCAGCAGCCCTGACAGGCAGGAGGAAAAACTGTTTTTT
CDR3aa: CASSPDRQEEKLFF

d_gene: TRBD2
v_gene: TRBV7-8
j_gene: TRBJ2-1
len: 20
abundance: -
CDR3nt: TGTGCCAGCAGCTTAGAGCGGTGGCTAGCGGGTGCCAGCTCCTACAATGAGCAGTTCTTC
CDR3aa: CASSLERWLAGASSYNEQFF

d_gene: TRBD1
v_gene: TRBV6-1
j_gene: TRBJ2-3
len: 14
abundance: -
CDR3nt: TGTGCCAGCAGGCCGGGACAGGACACAGATACGCAGTATTTT
CDR3aa: CASRPGQDTDTQYF

d_gene: -
v_gene: TRBV30
j_gene: TRBJ2-7
len: 12
abundance: -
CDR3nt: TGTGCCTGGAGAAAGACTGGGGTAGAGCAGTACTTC
CDR3aa: CAWRKTGVEQYF

d_gene: -
v_gene: TRBV19
j_gene: TRBJ2-1
len: 14
abundance: -
CDR3nt: TGTGCCAGTCAAGTGGGATATCCGAACAATGAGCAGTTCTTC
CDR3aa: CASQVGYPNNEQFF

d_gene: -
v_gene: TRBV7-2
j_gene: TRBJ2-5
len: 14
abundance: -
CDR3nt: TGTGCCAGCAGCTTTCAGTTGACACAAGAGACCCAGTACTTC
CDR3aa: CASSFQLTQETQYF

d_gene: -
v_gene: TRBV28
j_gene: TRBJ1-4
len: 13
abundance: -
CDR3nt: TGTGCCACCAGGACAGAAATTAATGAAAAACTGTTTTTT
CDR3aa: CATRTEINEKLFF

d_gene: TRBD1
v_gene: TRBV7-3
j_gene: TRBJ2-7
len: 13
abundance: -
CDR3nt: TGTGCCAGCAGTCCGACAGGGGCGGACGAGCAGTACTTC
CDR3aa: CASSPTGADEQYF

d_gene: -
v_gene: TRBV11-1
j_gene: TRBJ2-2
len: 15
abundance: -
CDR3nt: TGTGCCAGCAGCTTACTGGATTCGAACACCGGGGAGCTGTTTTTT
CDR3aa: CASSLLDSNTGELFF

d_gene: -
v_gene: TRBV6-5
j_gene: TRBJ1-4
len: 14
abundance: -
CDR3nt: TGTGCCAGCAGCTACCGGGGCCTGAATGAAAAACTGTTTTTT
CDR3aa: CASSYRGLNEKLFF

d_gene: -
v_gene: TRBV10-3
j_gene: TRBJ2-2
len: 12
abundance: -
CDR3nt: TGTGCCATCAGTGTGCAAGGCGGGGAGCTGTTTTTT
CDR3aa: CAISVQGGELFF

d_gene: -
v_gene: TRBV5-1
j_gene: TRBJ1-1
len: 14
abundance: once
CDR3nt: TGCGCCAGCAGCTCCCGGTGGGGGGCTGGTGAAGCTTTCTTT
CDR3aa: CASSSRWGAGEAFF

d_gene: -
v_gene: TRBV6-5
j_gene: TRBJ1-1
len: 13
abundance: medium-sized
CDR3nt: TGTGCCAGCAGTTTGACAGAAGACACTGAAGCTTTCTTT
CDR3aa: CASSLTEDTEAFF

d_gene: -
v_gene: TRBV28
j_gene: TRBJ2-5
len: 14
abundance: once
CDR3nt: TGTGCCAGCAGTTACGGGGGCCGGGTAGAGACCCAGTACTTC
CDR3aa: CASSYGGRVETQYF

d_gene: TRBD1
v_gene: TRBV2
j_gene: TRBJ2-1
len: 14
abundance: -
CDR3nt: TGTGCCAGCAGTCGGGACAGTTCTAGCTACGAGCAGTTCTTC
CDR3aa: CASSRDSSSYEQFF

d_gene: -
v_gene: TRBV5-1
j_gene: TRBJ1-2
len: 14
abundance: -
CDR3nt: TGCGCCAGCAGCTTGAATAGAGGGGTAGAAGGCTACACCTTC
CDR3aa: CASSLNRGVEGYTF

d_gene: -
v_gene: TRBV28
j_gene: TRBJ1-2
len: 11
abundance: -
CDR3nt: TGTGCCAGCGCAGCTAACTATGGCTACACCTTC
CDR3aa: CASAANYGYTF

d_gene: -
v_gene: TRBV7-2
j_gene: TRBJ2-7
len: 14
abundance: -
CDR3nt: TGTGCCAGCAGCTTAGTTGGTAGTAACTACGAGCAGTACTTC
CDR3aa: CASSLVGSNYEQYF

d_gene: -
v_gene: TRBV7-9
j_gene: TRBJ2-1
len: 12
abundance: -
CDR3nt: TGTGCCAGCAGCATGGCTTACAATGAGCAGTTCTTC
CDR3aa: CASSMAYNEQFF

d_gene: -
v_gene: TRBV2
j_gene: TRBJ1-2
len: 13
abundance: -
CDR3nt: TGTGCCAGCAGTTCACTTATCCCTTCTGGCGGCACCTTC
CDR3aa: CASSSLIPSGGTF

d_gene: -
v_gene: TRBV4-3
j_gene: TRBJ2-5
len: 13
abundance: -
CDR3nt: TGCGCCAGCAGCCAAGATTTTTTGAAGACCCAGTACTTC
CDR3aa: CASSQDFLKTQYF